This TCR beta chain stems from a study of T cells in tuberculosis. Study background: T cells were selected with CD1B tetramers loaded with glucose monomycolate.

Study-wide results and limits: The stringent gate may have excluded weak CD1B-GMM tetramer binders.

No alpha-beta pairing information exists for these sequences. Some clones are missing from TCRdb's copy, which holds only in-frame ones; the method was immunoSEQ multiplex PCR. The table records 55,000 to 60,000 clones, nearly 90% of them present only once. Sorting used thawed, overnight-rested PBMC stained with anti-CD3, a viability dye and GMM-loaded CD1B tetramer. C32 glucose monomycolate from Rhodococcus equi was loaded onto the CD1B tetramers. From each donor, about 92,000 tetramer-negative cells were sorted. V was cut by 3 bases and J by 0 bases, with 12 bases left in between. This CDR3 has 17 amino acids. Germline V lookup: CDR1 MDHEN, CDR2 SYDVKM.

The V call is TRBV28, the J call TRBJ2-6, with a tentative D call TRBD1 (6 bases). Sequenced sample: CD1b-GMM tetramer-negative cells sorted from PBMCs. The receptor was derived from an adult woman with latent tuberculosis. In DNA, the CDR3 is TGTGCCAGCAGTTTTCAGGGGTCTTACTCTGGGGCCAACGTCCTGACTTTC. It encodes CASSFQGSYSGANVLTF.